The entry below gives a single T cell receptor beta chain sequence along with its context. Its antigen is currently unknown. Following extraction, RNA underwent reverse transcription to cDNA, which served as the sequencing template. TCRdb's copy holds only in-frame clones and misses some; the assay was immunoSEQ multiplex PCR. The table shows around 190,000 clones, with 60% occurring only once. This sample was taken from a study of CD8+ T cells in alopecia areata. Overall study: Treated patients were given 5 to 10 mg oral tofacitinib twice daily. Severity scoring for treated patients was based on the percentage of affected scalp area.

CDR3 size: 13 residues. From germline, CDR1 is SNHLY and CDR2 FYNNEI. Germline trimming cut 4 bases from V and 6 bases from J; bases unmatched to any gene: 0. Study observations and caveats: In lesional scalp, particularly from alopecia totalis/universalis, clonality was higher than in normal scalp.

The treatment here: oral pan-JAK inhibitor, 5-10 mg twice daily. Those with alopecia areata gave lesional scalp punch biopsies and peripheral blood. Sequenced material: CD4+ T cells sorted from blood, taken at week 24, from a patient treated with tofacitinib. The clonotype comes from a human donor with alopecia areata. The chain uses TRBV2 and TRBJ1-5, with 10 bases that match TRBD1. The CDR3 region is CASSGQGAQPQHF. As DNA, the CDR3 is TGTGCCAGCAGTGGACAGGGGGCTCAGCCCCAGCATTTT.